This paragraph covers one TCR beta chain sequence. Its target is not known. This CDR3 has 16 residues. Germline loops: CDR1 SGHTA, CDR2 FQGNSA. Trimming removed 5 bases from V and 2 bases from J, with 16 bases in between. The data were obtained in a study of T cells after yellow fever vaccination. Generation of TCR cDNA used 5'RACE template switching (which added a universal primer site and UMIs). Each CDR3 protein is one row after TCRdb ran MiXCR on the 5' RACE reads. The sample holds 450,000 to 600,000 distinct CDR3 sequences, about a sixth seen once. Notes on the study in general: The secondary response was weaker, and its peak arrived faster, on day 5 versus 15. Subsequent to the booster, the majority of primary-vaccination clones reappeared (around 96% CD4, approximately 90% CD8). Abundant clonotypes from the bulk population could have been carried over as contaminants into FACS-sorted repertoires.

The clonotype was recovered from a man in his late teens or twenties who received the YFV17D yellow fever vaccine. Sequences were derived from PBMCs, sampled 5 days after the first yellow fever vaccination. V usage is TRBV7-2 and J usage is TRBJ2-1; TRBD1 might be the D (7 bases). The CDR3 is CASSARDRPPYNEQFF. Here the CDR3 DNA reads TGTGCCAGCAGCGCGCGGGACAGACCCCCCTACAATGAGCAGTTCTTC.